This T cell receptor (beta chain) was found in a study of T cells after yellow fever vaccination. TCRdb independently ran MiXCR on the 5' RACE reads; one entry per CDR3 protein. The table includes about 580,000 distinct CDR3 sequences, 17% detected once. The ends lost 6 bases at V and 5 bases at J; junction bases unmatched: 10. CDR3 length: 15 amino acids. Germline-derived CDR1 and CDR2 are MNHEY and SVGEGT. The gene calls are TRBV6-2 or TRBV6-3 and TRBJ2-5, with 9 bases fitting TRBD2. The sample in question was PBMCs, obtained less than 6 days after the first yellow fever vaccination. The TCR comes from a young man who received the YFV17D yellow fever vaccine. The CDR3 reads CASRKTSGKRETQYF. CDR3 DNA sequence: TGTGCCAGCAGAAAGACTAGCGGAAAAAGGGAGACCCAGTACTTC.